This entry lists 27 T cell receptor beta chains sequenced from one sample in a study of cytomegalovirus exposure and HLA in healthy donors. The PCR made use of 60 Vbeta and 13 Jbeta primers. Measured with immunoSEQ multiplex PCR; TCRdb has only the in-frame clones, and not every one. The table shows 150,000 to 200,000 clones, with roughly 73% occurring only once. Sequenced material: PBMCs. Receptors originate from a man younger than 35 in good health and CMV-seropositive.

The chain employs TRBV18 and TRBJ2-7, with D possibly TRBD1 on 6 matching bases. This CDR3 spans 15 amino acids. V lost 0 bases, J lost 2 bases, and 11 bases lay in between. The germline CDR1 and CDR2 sequences are KGHSH and LQKENI. In nucleotides, the CDR3 is TGTGCCAGCTCACCACCAGGGGGTTATACCTACGAGCAGTACTTC. Its translation: CASSPPGGYTYEQYF.

The count of this clone is one. The chain recombines TRBV5-1 with TRBJ2-1; weak D call: TRBD2 (6 bases). The CDR3 contains 16 residues. The germline CDR1 and CDR2 sequences are SGHRS and YFSETQ. V was pared by 0 bases and J by 4 bases, with 14 bases between. The CDR3: CASSLGGTPIYNEQFF. For the CDR3, the DNA is TGCGCCAGCAGCTTGGGGGGGACTCCTATATACAATGAGCAGTTCTTC.

The chain recombines TRBV11-3 with TRBJ2-1; weak D call: TRBD2 (5 bases). This CDR3 region has 14 residues. CDR1 is SGHNT, CDR2 YENEEA, per germline. Trimming removed 3 bases at V and 0 bases at J, with 6 bases between. CDR3: CASSLGSSYNEQFF. CDR3 coding DNA: TGTGCCAGCAGCTTGGGGAGCTCCTACAATGAGCAGTTCTTC.

Only a few counts were recorded for this clone. V is TRBV7-9 and J is TRBJ2-7, with 9 bases fitting TRBD1. This CDR3 spans 16 amino acids. In germline, CDR1 is SEHNR, CDR2 FQNEAQ (reference sequence). V shed 5 bases and J 3 bases; nucleotides not matched to a gene: 11. The CDR3 nucleotides read TGTGCCAGCAGCCCCAGAGAAGGGACAGGGCTCTACGAGCAGTACTTC. It encodes CASSPREGTGLYEQYF. The entire variable domain, with the rest obtained from reference TRBV7-9 and TRBJ2-7, is as follows: DTGVSQNPRHKITKRGQNVTFRCDPISEHNRLYWYRQTLGQGPEFLTYFQNEAQLEKSRLLSDRFSAERPKGSFSTLEIQRTEQGDSAMYLCASSPREGTGLYEQYFGPGTRLTVT.

The chain recombines TRBV5-4 with TRBJ2-3, with 7 bases matching TRBD2. CDR1 SGHNT and CDR2 YYREEE come from the germline V gene (reference sequence). The CDR3 consists of 14 residues. V lost 6 bases to trimming and J lost 4 bases; unmatched junction nucleotides: 8. The CDR3 nucleotides read TGTGCCAGCATGGGGCGGGAGCAAGCAGATACGCAGTATTTT. This codes for CASMGREQADTQYF. Based on the CDR3 plus reference TRBV5-4 and TRBJ2-3, the full variable domain is ETGVTQSPTHLIKTRGQQVTLRCSSQSGHNTVSWYQQALGQGPQFIFQYYREEENGRGNFPPRFSGLQFPNYSSELNVNALELDDSALYLCASMGREQADTQYFGPGTRLTVL.

The chain combines TRBV28 with TRBJ1-2; 10 nucleotides line up with TRBD1. J gave up 7 bases and V 5 bases, and 7 bases lay outside the gene matches. The CDR3 has 14 residues. Per the germline V gene, CDR1 is MDHEN and CDR2 is SYDVKM. CDR3 nucleotide sequence: TGTGCCAGCAGTCTGGGACAGGGGAAGGGTGGCTACACCTTC. Protein product: CASSLGQGKGGYTF.

The genes are TRBV18 and TRBJ1-3; 8 bases map to TRBD1. Germline V gene sequence: CDR1 KGHSH, CDR2 LQKENI. CDR3 length: 14 amino acids. Trimming removed 3 bases from V and 7 bases from J; junction bases left unmatched: 5. The DNA of the CDR3 is TGTGCCAGCTCACCCGCAGGGGGCGGGAACACCATATATTTT. Translating gives CASSPAGGGNTIYF.

The chain couples TRBV2 to TRBJ1-4, with D possibly TRBD1 on 5 matching bases. The length of the CDR3 is 16 residues. CDR1 is SNHLY, CDR2 FYNNEI, per germline. V was pared by 5 bases and J by 5 bases, with 18 bases between. The CDR3 sequence: CASSRLRGVRNEKLFF. The CDR3 coding sequence is TGTGCCAGCAGTCGTTTACGGGGGGTGAGGAATGAAAAACTGTTTTTT.

The chain is built from TRBV5-4 and TRBJ2-7, with 13 nucleotides matching TRBD2. Germline assignment: CDR1 SGHNT and CDR2 YYREEE (reference sequence). After removal of 4 bases from V and 5 bases from J, the junction contained 6 bases not matched to a gene. The CDR3 is 15 residues long. The CDR3 nucleotides read TGTGCCAGCAGCAAACGGACTAGCGGGAGTGACGAGCAGTACTTC. Protein sequence: CASSKRTSGSDEQYF.

V is TRBV7-3 and J is TRBJ2-7; 14 bases fit TRBD2. Germline CDR1 SGHTA, CDR2 FQGTGA. V dropped 5 bases and J dropped 8; count of bases not matched to a gene: 5. This CDR3 is built from 14 residues. CDR3 DNA: TGTGCCAGCAGCCCCGGGACTAGCGGGAGCCAGCAGTACTTC. Residues: CASSPGTSGSQQYF.

The V and J genes are TRBV21-1 and TRBJ2-4; the D call TRBD2 from the table was never checked on the DNA. TRBV21-1 is given as a pseudogene. The CDR3 extends over 19 amino acids. The CDR3 bases are TGTGCCAGCAGCAATTTGCTTCACGGAGGGGATTTGGCCAAAAACATTCAGTACTTC. It is translated as CASSNLLHGGDLAKNIQYF.

V usage is TRBV27 and J usage is TRBJ2-7, with 11 bases identical to TRBD2. Germline V gives CDR1 MNHEY, CDR2 SMNVEV (reference sequence). The CDR3 extends over 16 amino acids. After removal of 5 bases from V and 2 bases from J, the junction contained 8 bases not matched to a gene. The CDR3 spells CASSTTTSGIAYEQYF. The CDR3 DNA follows: TGTGCCAGCAGTACGACGACTAGCGGGATTGCCTACGAGCAGTACTTC.

The rearrangement uses TRBV7-9 and TRBJ1-4; a weak D match, TRBD1 (6 bases). CDR1 and CDR2 from the germline V gene are SEHNR and FQNEAQ (reference sequence). CDR3 length: 13 amino acids. V was trimmed by 8 bases and J by 3 bases, leaving 10 bases between them. CDR3 sequence reads: CASSDSANEKLFF. The CDR3 coding sequence is TGTGCCAGCTCGGACAGCGCTAATGAAAAACTGTTTTTT.

This clone was observed a few times. The V call is TRBV25-1, the J call TRBJ1-4, with D possibly matching TRBD1 (5 bases). The CDR3 is 15 amino acids. Germline CDR1 MGHDK, CDR2 SYGVNS. V shed 7 bases and J shed 0 bases, with 12 bases lying between them. The CDR3 region has the DNA TGTGCCAGCAAGGGGCCTTACGCAACTAATGAAAAACTGTTTTTT. The encoded protein is CASKGPYATNEKLFF.

The chain links TRBV2 to TRBJ1-1; 9 bases line up with TRBD1. CDR3 length equals 13 residues. Germline V lookup: CDR1 SNHLY, CDR2 FYNNEI. Trimming took 7 bases from V and 10 from J; bases not matched to a gene: 10. The chain's CDR3 is CASMRQGEGAAFF. The CDR3 DNA follows: TGTGCCAGCATGCGACAGGGGGAAGGTGCAGCTTTCTTT.

The rearrangement joins TRBV28 to TRBJ1-2; D remains ambiguous. CDR1 and CDR2 from the germline V gene are MDHEN and SYDVKM. Trimming cost V 3 bases and J 7 bases, with 15 bases left between them. The CDR3 has 14 amino acids. The CDR3 here is CASSFVSGGRGYTF. CDR3 bases: TGTGCCAGCAGTTTTGTCTCCGGAGGCCGTGGCTACACCTTC.

The chain recombines TRBV28 with TRBJ2-4, with TRBD1 matching over 8 bases. Trimming cost V 7 bases and J 7 bases; bases outside gene matches: 9. Germline loops: CDR1 MDHEN, CDR2 SYDVKM. The length of the CDR3 is 14 residues. The CDR3 loop reads CASTGLQGANIQYF. CDR3 in DNA: TGTGCCAGCACTGGCCTGCAGGGGGCCAACATTCAGTACTTC.

The V gene is TRBV7-9, the J gene TRBJ2-1; possible D gene TRBD2, 6 bases. Trimming removed 1 base at V and 6 bases at J, with 10 bases between. The germline CDR1 and CDR2 sequences are SEHNR and FQNEAQ (reference sequence). The CDR3 runs 14 residues. The CDR3 nucleotides are TGTGCCAGCAGCTTAGAGGCGGGACCCAATGAGCAGTTCTTC. Protein sequence: CASSLEAGPNEQFF.

This clone was recorded a few times. The chain is built from TRBV30 and TRBJ2-5, with D possibly TRBD2 on 6 matching bases. The length of the CDR3 is 14 residues. Trimming took off 2 bases at V and 5 bases at J, with 15 bases between the two ends. Germline V lookup: CDR1 GTSNPN, CDR2 SVGIG (reference sequence). The DNA for the CDR3 is TGTGCCTGGAGTACACAGACCCGGGAGGAGACCCAGTACTTC. This gives the protein CAWSTQTREETQYF.

The rearrangement joins TRBV27 to TRBJ2-1; 7 nucleotides align to TRBD2. In germline, CDR1 is MNHEY, CDR2 SMNVEV (reference sequence). The length of the CDR3 is 15 residues. The V gene end was trimmed by 4 bases and the J gene end by 0 bases; junction bases not matched to a gene: 3. CDR3 nucleotide sequence: TGTGCCAGCAGTTCAGCGGGGAGCTCCTACAATGAGCAGTTCTTC. Residues: CASSSAGSSYNEQFF.

Points on this clone: This specimen includes other DNA sequences encoding the same CDR3. The chain has TRBV28 and TRBJ2-7; possible D gene TRBD2, 5 bases. The germline CDR1 and CDR2 sequences are MDHEN and SYDVKM. Trimming left V 2 bases short and J 3 bases short, with 5 bases between. This CDR3 has 12 residues. This chain's CDR3 is CASSLEGYEQYF. CDR3 DNA: TGTGCCAGCAGTTTAGAGGGCTACGAGCAGTACTTC. Full variable domain (missing parts from reference TRBV28 and TRBJ2-7): DVKVTQSSRYLVKRTGEKVFLECVQDMDHENMFWYRQDPGLGLRLIYFSYDVKMKEKGDIPEGYSVSREKKERFSLILESASTNQTSMYLCASSLEGYEQYFGPGTRLTVT.

The rearrangement uses TRBV14 and TRBJ2-3; D unclear. Per the germline V gene, CDR1 is SGHDN and CDR2 is FVKESK. Trimming took off 2 bases at V and 2 bases at J, with 17 bases between the two ends. This CDR3 is built from 17 residues. Written as DNA, the CDR3 is TGTGCCAGCAGCCAACCGGGTCCCTGGCGGCACACAGATACGCAGTATTTT. Its protein product is CASSQPGPWRHTDTQYF.

This chain uses TRBV5-5 with TRBJ1-2; no clear D gene. V lost 6 bases to trimming and J lost 0 bases, with 15 bases between them. Germline V gene data show CDR1 as SGHKS and CDR2 as YYEKEE (reference sequence). The CDR3 spans 15 residues. CDR3 region: CASTPGGSPNYGYTF. Here the CDR3 DNA reads TGTGCCAGCACCCCCGGCGGCAGTCCTAACTATGGCTACACCTTC.

The chain recombines TRBV28 with TRBJ2-1; a possible D gene is TRBD2 (6 bases). The germline V gene has CDR1 MDHEN and CDR2 SYDVKM. This CDR3 is 12 amino acids long. Deletions cut 3 bases from V and 8 bases from J, with 8 bases between. The CDR3 loop reads CASSLKRDEQFF. The CDR3 DNA sequence: TGTGCCAGCAGTTTGAAGCGGGATGAGCAGTTCTTC.

The CDR3 loop is CASLTGIYGYTF. Here the CDR3 DNA reads TGTGCCAGCTTGACAGGCATCTATGGCTACACCTTC. The chain carries TRBV28 and TRBJ1-2; possible D gene TRBD1, 6 bases. The CDR3 has 12 amino acids. Deletions cut 8 bases from V and 4 bases from J, with 11 bases between. CDR1 is MDHEN and CDR2 is SYDVKM in the germline V gene.

The chain carries TRBV16 and TRBJ2-1, with 9 positions matching TRBD2. Germline V lookup: CDR1 KGHSY, CDR2 FQNENV. Trimming removed 4 bases from V and 6 bases from J; junction bases left unmatched: 13. This CDR3 comprises 17 residues. Here the CDR3 reads CASSRPYGGRAANEQFF. The CDR3 nucleotides read TGTGCCAGCAGCCGACCGTACGGCGGGAGGGCCGCCAATGAGCAGTTCTTC.

This sequence joins TRBV7-3 and TRBJ2-5, with D perhaps matching TRBD1 (5 bases). Germline CDR1 SGHTA, CDR2 FQGTGA. Trimming took off 4 bases at V and 1 base at J, with 7 bases between the two ends. The CDR3 contains 13 residues. CDR3 in amino acids: CASSSRVQETQYF. In DNA form, the CDR3 reads TGTGCCAGCAGCTCCAGGGTCCAAGAGACCCAGTACTTC.